These 22 T cell receptor beta chains share one sample of origin, sequenced in a study of cytomegalovirus exposure and HLA in healthy donors. The PCR ran on 60 Vbeta and 13 Jbeta primers. Profiling relied on immunoSEQ multiplex PCR, and the TCRdb table lists in-frame clones only, not all of them. The sample lists 100,000 to 150,000 clones, 60% to 80% occurring once. The sequencing sample was made of PBMCs. The receptors derive from a woman aged 45 to 65 in good health and CMV-seronegative.

This clone was seen a few times. The J gene is TRBJ2-1, the V gene TRBV29-1, with 9 bases lining up with TRBD1. This CDR3 region has 16 residues. Germline-derived CDR1 and CDR2 are SQVTM and ANQGSEA. V was pared by 0 bases and J by 4 bases, with 7 bases of the junction left unmatched. CDR3 sequence (DNA): TGCAGCGTTGAAGACCCGACCGGGACAGGGTACAATGAGCAGTTCTTC. This codes for CSVEDPTGTGYNEQFF.

The genes are TRBV10-3 and TRBJ2-3; possibly TRBD2 for D (5 bases). Germline CDR1 ENHRY, CDR2 SYGVKD. The length of the CDR3 is 13 residues. V was clipped by 0 bases and J by 4 bases, with 5 bases between them. The CDR3: CAISESGADTQYF. The CDR3 DNA follows: TGTGCCATCAGTGAGTCGGGAGCAGATACGCAGTATTTT.

This clone occurred once. The genes are TRBV10-3 and TRBJ2-3, with 12 bases matching TRBD2. This CDR3 has 17 residues. Germline lookup yields CDR1 ENHRY and CDR2 SYGVKD. V lost 6 bases and J lost 6; bases outside the gene matches: 13. This chain's CDR3 is CAIREGTSGLIGDTQYF. The CDR3 nucleotides read TGTGCCATCAGGGAGGGGACTAGCGGGCTCATAGGGGATACGCAGTATTTT.

V is TRBV7-3 and J is TRBJ1-2, with D possibly matching TRBD1 (6 bases). Germline lookup yields CDR1 SGHTA and CDR2 FQGTGA. The length of the CDR3 is 13 residues. Trimming took off 2 bases at V and 7 bases at J, with 11 bases between the two ends. Here the CDR3 DNA reads TGTGCCAGCAGCTTAGGCGGGGGCAGTGGCTACACCTTC. The encoded protein is CASSLGGGSGYTF.

The gene calls are TRBV30 and TRBJ2-4; 9 bases match TRBD1. The junction had 7 bases not matched to a gene; V was cut back by 1 base and J by 6 bases. Germline V lookup: CDR1 GTSNPN, CDR2 SVGIG (reference sequence). CDR3 size: 15 residues. CDR3 residues: CAWSEGQGFRNIQYF. Written as DNA, the CDR3 is TGTGCCTGGAGTGAAGGACAGGGGTTCAGAAACATTCAGTACTTC.

The CDR3 loop reads CASSGQVSEQYF. The DNA for the CDR3 is TGTGCCAGCAGTGGACAGGTTTCCGAGCAGTACTTC. This rearrangement joins TRBV28 to TRBJ2-7, with 7 bases that match TRBD1. The CDR3 is 12 residues long. The V segment lost 5 bases and the J segment 6 bases; nucleotides outside the gene matches: 4. Germline-derived CDR1 and CDR2 are MDHEN and SYDVKM.

The chain couples TRBV5-1 to TRBJ2-3, with 10 bases that match TRBD1. The CDR3 covers 16 residues. Germline CDR1 is SGHRS and CDR2 is YFSETQ. Unmatched junction bases numbered 7, after V lost 4 bases and J lost 2 bases. This CDR3 is CASSKGQGQPTDTQYF. In DNA form, the CDR3 reads TGCGCCAGCAGCAAGGGACAGGGGCAACCCACAGATACGCAGTATTTT.

The genes are TRBV10-3 and TRBJ1-6; a weak D match, TRBD1 (5 bases). Trimming removed 1 base from V and 3 bases from J, with 10 bases in between. CDR3 size: 16 residues. CDR1 is ENHRY, CDR2 SYGVKD, per germline. The CDR3: CAISEFGGGYNSPLHF. Here the CDR3 DNA reads TGTGCCATCAGTGAGTTCGGGGGAGGCTATAATTCACCCCTCCACTTT.

This CDR3 reads CASSSTLNTEAFF. CDR3 DNA: TGTGCCAGCAGCTCAACACTGAACACTGAAGCTTTCTTT. The rearrangement uses TRBV7-9 and TRBJ1-1; no definite D call. V was pared by 4 bases and J by 0 bases, with 6 bases between. Germline CDR1 reads SEHNR; CDR2 reads FQNEAQ (reference sequence). The CDR3 runs 13 residues.

The rearrangement uses TRBV6-5 and TRBJ1-5; TRBD1 aligns across 7 bases. The germline V gene has CDR1 MNHEY and CDR2 SVGAGI. The length of the CDR3 is 15 residues. V was pared by 10 bases and J by 5 bases, with 14 bases of the junction left unmatched. The CDR3: CATSSDRAIYQPQHF. CDR3 DNA sequence: TGTGCCACGTCGTCCGACAGGGCGATTTATCAGCCCCAGCATTTT.

The chain joins TRBV2 to TRBJ2-1, with 7 bases aligning to TRBD2. The CDR3 runs 14 residues. Germline V CDR1 and CDR2: SNHLY, FYNNEI. Unmatched junction bases numbered 6, after V lost 5 bases and J lost 5 bases. The CDR3 sequence is CASSPLAVDNEQFF. The CDR3 nucleotides read TGTGCCAGCAGTCCCCTAGCGGTCGACAATGAGCAGTTCTTC.

This rearrangement joins TRBV5-1 to TRBJ1-2, with 10 nucleotides matching TRBD1. Unmatched junction bases numbered 0, after V lost 4 bases and J lost 0 bases. CDR1 SGHRS and CDR2 YFSETQ come from the germline V gene. The length of the CDR3 is 14 residues. CDR3 sequence (DNA): TGCGCCAGCAGCGGACAGGGGGCTAACTATGGCTACACCTTC. Translating gives CASSGQGANYGYTF.

The chain employs TRBV18 and TRBJ2-2; TRBD2 matches 8 bases. The CDR3 contains 18 residues. V dropped 0 bases and J dropped 5; count of bases not matched to a gene: 11. Germline CDR1 is KGHSH and CDR2 is LQKENI. The DNA for the CDR3 is TGTGCCAGCTCACCACCGGTGGGGAGCGGGAGCTTGACCGGGGAGCTGTTTTTT. It specifies CASSPPVGSGSLTGELFF.

V usage is TRBV19 and J usage is TRBJ2-1, with D possibly being TRBD2 (5 bases). Germline CDR1 reads LNHDA; CDR2 reads SQIVND (reference sequence). The CDR3 is made up of 15 amino acids. The V end was cut by 5 bases, the J end by 7 bases, with 18 bases between. CDR3 nucleotides: TGTGCCAGTAGTCCCTTAGTGGGAGCTGGGAATGAGCAGTTCTTC. Translation: CASSPLVGAGNEQFF.

The chain is built from TRBV9 and TRBJ2-7, with a tentative D call TRBD1 (6 bases). Germline-derived CDR1 and CDR2 are SGDLS and YYNGEE. The V end was cut by 0 bases, the J end by 2 bases, with 9 bases between. The CDR3 totals 14 residues. CDR3 DNA sequence: TGTGCCAGCAGCGTAGGAGCAGGGGCCTACGAGCAGTACTTC. Translated: CASSVGAGAYEQYF.

This clone has only one observation. The V gene is TRBV19, the J gene TRBJ2-1, with a tentative D call TRBD2 (5 bases). Germline V gene lookup returns CDR1 LNHDA and CDR2 SQIVND (reference sequence). This CDR3 region has 14 residues. The V and J ends lost 3 bases and 3 bases respectively, with 9 bases between them. The DNA of the CDR3 is TGTGCCAGTAGTATGACGGGATACTACAATGAGCAGTTCTTC. It codes for CASSMTGYYNEQFF.

This rearrangement joins TRBV6-5 to TRBJ1-3, with unresolved D. The V end was cut by 0 bases, the J end by 0 bases, with 6 bases between. CDR1 is MNHEY, CDR2 SVGAGI, per germline. The CDR3 runs 15 residues. The CDR3 loop reads CASSYSPTSGNTIYF. Here the CDR3 DNA reads TGTGCCAGCAGTTACTCGCCTACCTCTGGAAACACCATATATTTT.

This chain connects TRBV14 to TRBJ2-7; D perhaps matches TRBD2 (7 bases). V lost 0 bases, J lost 3 bases, and 15 bases lay in between. The CDR3 has 16 amino acids. Germline V CDR1 and CDR2: SGHDN, FVKESK. The CDR3 reads CASSQERGRGVYEQYF. For the CDR3, the DNA is TGTGCCAGCAGCCAAGAACGAGGGAGGGGGGTCTACGAGCAGTACTTC.

The CDR3 reads CASSTSGTYNEQFF. The CDR3 DNA reads as TGTGCCAGCTCCACTAGCGGGACTTACAATGAGCAGTTCTTC. The J gene is TRBJ2-1, the V gene TRBV27, with 10 bases aligning to TRBD2. This CDR3 is 14 amino acids long. Per germline, CDR1 MNHEY and CDR2 SMNVEV (reference sequence). Germline trimming cut 8 bases from V and 4 bases from J; bases unmatched to any gene: 5.

This clone is a singleton in its sample. J is TRBJ2-5 and V is TRBV9; the D is unclear. The J call may be mistaken, given a closer DNA end match to TRBJ2-7. Germline CDR1 is SGDLS and CDR2 is YYNGEE. CDR3 length: 14 amino acids. The CDR3 DNA sequence: TGTGCCAGCAGCGTAGATGGCGGAACCTACGAGCAGTACTTC. It yields the protein CASSVDGGTYEQYF.

The rearrangement links TRBV5-1 to TRBJ2-7; 9 bases map to TRBD1. V was clipped by 4 bases and J by 5 bases; unmatched bases: 16. The CDR3 contains 17 residues. CDR1 and CDR2 from the germline V gene are SGHRS and YFSETQ. This CDR3 reads CASSLNSAGQGFHEQYF. The CDR3 nucleotides read TGCGCCAGCAGCCTAAATTCGGCGGGACAGGGTTTCCACGAGCAGTACTTC.

The rearrangement links TRBV6-6 to TRBJ1-2; unclear D gene. This CDR3 is 14 amino acids long. CDR1 is MNHNY and CDR2 is SVGAGI in the germline V gene (reference sequence). V was trimmed by 0 bases and J by 2 bases, leaving 7 bases between them. In DNA, the CDR3 is TGTGCCAGCAGTTACTCGACGGGAAACTATGGCTACACCTTC. It specifies CASSYSTGNYGYTF.